A single sample is the source of the 19 T cell receptor beta chains below, sequenced in a study of CD8+CD57+ T cells in acquired aplastic anemia. It was patients with CD8+CD57+ cell expansion by flow cytometry who were chosen for sequencing. Genomic DNA provided the template from which TCR beta VDJ and CDR3 profiles were obtained. TCRdb recomputed calls from the reads with MiXCR, one row per CDR3 protein. The sample shows roughly 280,000 distinct CDR3 sequences, 45% to 65% of them seen only once. Material: sorted CD4+, CD8+, or CD8+CD57+ T cells (not recorded which) from PBMCs. The receptor source for this set is a human donor with aplastic anemia.

The chain has TRBV20-1 and TRBJ1-2; D is perhaps TRBD1 (6 bases). Germline CDR1 is DFQATT and CDR2 is SNEGSKA (reference sequence). The V and J ends lost 5 bases and 2 bases respectively, with 12 bases between them. There are 13 residues in the CDR3. CDR3 in amino acids: CSAPGAPNYGYTF. CDR3 DNA sequence: TGCAGTGCTCCAGGGGCGCCCAACTATGGCTACACCTTC.

The chain carries TRBV10-2 and TRBJ2-7; 11 nucleotides agree with TRBD2. Germline loops: CDR1 WSHSY, CDR2 SAAADI. V was clipped by 8 bases and J by 6 bases; unmatched bases: 6. There are 13 residues in the CDR3. The CDR3 loop is CASGLAGRPEQYF. The CDR3 coding sequence is TGCGCCAGCGGACTAGCGGGCCGCCCCGAGCAGTACTTC.

This clonotype occurred many times. J is TRBJ2-2 and V is TRBV5-8; 8 bases agree with TRBD2. J was trimmed by 5 bases and V by 0 bases; bases with no gene match: 6. The CDR3 has 16 amino acids. Germline CDR1 SGHTS, CDR2 YDEGEE. The CDR3 is CASSLASQRETGELFF. For the CDR3, the DNA is TGTGCCAGCAGCTTGGCCTCTCAGCGGGAGACCGGGGAGCTGTTTTTT.

V and J are TRBV20-1 and TRBJ1-1; D is undetermined. This CDR3 spans 10 amino acids. The V gene lost 7 bases and the J gene lost 11 bases, with 14 bases spanning the gap. CDR1 is DFQATT and CDR2 is SNEGSKA in the germline V gene (reference sequence). The CDR3, as DNA: TGCAGTGGGGCGGGAGATTTGGCTTTCTTT. Translating gives CSGAGDLAFF.

The chain has TRBV2 and TRBJ2-7; 8 bases map to TRBD2. The J segment lost 2 bases and the V segment lost 4 bases, leaving 13 bases of the junction unmatched. Germline V gene data show CDR1 as SNHLY and CDR2 as FYNNEI. The CDR3 is made up of 17 amino acids. The CDR3 nucleotides read TGTGCCAGCAGTGGGAAGAGCGGGGGCCAGCCCCCCTACGAGCAGTACTTC. This sequence encodes CASSGKSGGQPPYEQYF.

The chain uses TRBV9 and TRBJ1-1, with TRBD1 as a possible D gene (6 bases). The germline V and J ends were trimmed by 0 bases and 4 bases, with 22 bases remaining between them. Germline assignment: CDR1 SGDLS and CDR2 YYNGEE. The CDR3 contains 18 residues. This CDR3 reads CASSVGPAGRGKGTEAFF. CDR3 DNA: TGTGCCAGCAGCGTAGGACCGGCGGGCAGGGGCAAGGGCACTGAAGCTTTCTTT. Full variable domain (remainder filled in from reference TRBV9 and TRBJ1-1): DSGVTQTPKHLITATGQRVTLRCSPRSGDLSVYWYQQSLDQGLQFLIQYYNGEERAKGNILERFSAQQFPDLHSELNLSSLELGDSALYFCASSVGPAGRGKGTEAFFGQGTRLTVV.

The sample holds a few counts of this clonotype. The rearrangement links TRBV7-9 to TRBJ2-2, with 11 bases aligning to TRBD1. This CDR3 region has 16 residues. Per the germline V gene, CDR1 is SEHNR and CDR2 is FQNEAQ (reference sequence). J lost 6 bases, V lost 1 base, and 4 bases had no gene match. The CDR3 sequence: CASSLGGQGAAGELFF. The DNA of the CDR3 is TGTGCCAGCAGCTTAGGAGGACAGGGGGCAGCCGGGGAGCTGTTTTTT.

This sequence joins TRBV10-3 and TRBJ1-2; D ambiguous. The ends were cut back, 6 bases at V and 5 bases at J, with 13 bases in the middle. CDR1 is ENHRY and CDR2 is SYGVKD in the germline V gene. The CDR3 totals 13 residues. DNA of the CDR3: TGTGCCATCAGCCCGATCTCGCGGTATGGCTACACCTTC. Translation: CAISPISRYGYTF.

In its sample, this clonotype was seen many times. The chain combines TRBV18 with TRBJ2-7; D gene ambiguous. There are 13 residues in the CDR3. The V gene lost 4 bases and the J gene lost 1 base, with 8 bases spanning the gap. Germline V gene lookup returns CDR1 KGHSH and CDR2 LQKENI. The CDR3 nucleotides are TGTGCCAGCTCACTCTCGATGTCCTACGAGCAGTACTTC. Amino acid sequence: CASSLSMSYEQYF.

V usage is TRBV20-1 and J usage is TRBJ2-1; 8 bases agree with TRBD2. The CDR3 consists of 15 residues. CDR1 is DFQATT and CDR2 is SNEGSKA in the germline V gene (reference sequence). V was clipped by 3 bases and J by 12 bases; unmatched bases: 16. CDR3 region: CSASLAGTSTDTQFF. The CDR3 DNA reads TGCAGTGCTAGCTTAGCGGGAACTAGCACAGATACGCAGTTCTTC.

The V and J genes are TRBV5-4 and TRBJ2-5, with D perhaps matching TRBD1 (6 bases). Germline assignment: CDR1 SGHNT and CDR2 YYREEE (reference sequence). The V and J ends lost 4 bases and 0 bases respectively, with 16 bases between them. This CDR3 has 16 residues. The CDR3 region is CASSLGSGVYQETQYF. The CDR3 DNA reads TGTGCCAGCAGCCTGGGGTCAGGGGTGTACCAAGAGACCCAGTACTTC.

This clonotype was recorded a few times. The chain couples TRBV7-9 to TRBJ1-1; possibly TRBD1 for D (6 bases). CDR1 is SEHNR, CDR2 FQNEAQ, per germline (reference sequence). This CDR3 is built from 18 residues. The ends were cut back, 1 base at V and 4 bases at J, with 22 bases in the middle. CDR3 nucleotide sequence: TGTGCCAGCAGCTTAGATGTCGTGTTTGGGGGGCCGGGCACTGAAGCTTTCTTT. It yields the protein CASSLDVVFGGPGTEAFF.

In its sample, this clonotype was seen many times. This chain connects TRBV9 to TRBJ2-1; 8 bases are shared with TRBD2. The CDR3 spans 16 residues. Germline loops: CDR1 SGDLS, CDR2 YYNGEE. The junction had 7 bases not matched to a gene; V was cut back by 0 bases and J by 5 bases. The CDR3 region has the DNA TGTGCCAGCAGCGTAGAAACGGGAGGGTTGCACAATGAGCAGTTCTTC. This codes for CASSVETGGLHNEQFF.

The chain has TRBV6-9 and TRBJ1-5, with D perhaps TRBD1 (5 bases). The germline V gene encodes CDR1 MNHGY and CDR2 SVAAGI. The CDR3 consists of 14 residues. V shed 6 bases and J shed 4 bases, with 13 bases lying between them. CDR3 nucleotides: TGTGCCAGCAGCCCCGACAGCGCGAATCAGCCCCAGCATTTT. This codes for CASSPDSANQPQHF.

On this clonotype: Here the CDR3 omits its conserved ending phenylalanine or tryptophan, so a read error is the likely source. The chain employs TRBV25-1 and TRBJ2-1, with D unresolved. Trimming pared 1 base from V and 4 bases from J, leaving 14 bases between. CDR1 is MGHDK, CDR2 SYGVNS, per germline. The CDR3 contains 16 residues. CDR3 DNA: TGTGCCAGCAGTGAATCTCGGTGGACGGTTTACAATGAGCAGTTCTTA. Protein: CASSESRWTVYNEQFL.

The chain carries TRBV15 and TRBJ1-6; weak D call: TRBD1 (5 bases). CDR1 is LNHNV and CDR2 is YYDKDF in the germline V gene (reference sequence). With 3 bases removed from V and 9 bases from J, the gap between germline ends came to 9 bases. The CDR3 extends over 13 amino acids. DNA of the CDR3: TGTGCCACCAGCAGGGGGGAAGGTTCACCCCTCCACTTT. It yields the protein CATSRGEGSPLHF.

This clonotype has a count of ten or more. The chain combines TRBV7-9 with TRBJ1-2; the match to TRBD1 covers 9 bases. In germline, CDR1 is SEHNR, CDR2 FQNEAQ (reference sequence). Trimming took 5 bases from V and 4 from J; bases not matched to a gene: 8. The CDR3 has 15 residues. CDR3: CASSPTGTGSYGYTF. The CDR3 nucleotides read TGTGCCAGCAGCCCTACCGGGACAGGGTCCTATGGCTACACCTTC.

V gene TRBV20-1 combines with J gene TRBJ2-7; D call uncertain. The DNA end favors TRBJ2-5, so the J call may be wrong. From germline, CDR1 is DFQATT and CDR2 SNEGSKA (reference sequence). The CDR3 consists of 11 residues. The chain's CDR3 is CSASYQETQYF. The CDR3 bases are TGCAGTGCTAGCTATCAAGAGACCCAGTACTTC.

This clonotype was counted once. The chain combines TRBV19 with TRBJ1-1; the D gene is possibly TRBD1 (5 bases). The CDR3 has 13 residues. The germline CDR1 and CDR2 sequences are LNHDA and SQIVND (reference sequence). Between the trimmed V and J ends, which lost 7 bases and 7 bases, there was a span of 16 bases. CDR3 nucleotides: TGTGCCAGTATGTTAGCAGGGAATAATGAAGCTTTCTTT. This gives the protein CASMLAGNNEAFF.